In its sample, the clone carrying this TCR beta chain was seen many times. The antigen remains undetermined. The V end lost 6 bases, the J end lost 6 bases, and 12 bases lay between the germline ends. The germline V gene has CDR1 SGHTA and CDR2 FQGNSA. CDR3 size: 12 residues. The source of the sample is a study of T cell repertoires in cytomegalovirus infection. General study points: Using cumulative public TCR beta family frequency, the authors identified those who carried CMV together with the relevant HLA.

Using its own MiXCR run on the reads, TCRdb lists one record per CDR3 protein. The table lists fewer than 300,000 distinct CDR3 sequences, roughly 25% of them singletons. The clonotype originates from a human donor in good health (CMV status not recorded). Some clones in this sample may be carry-over from other donors' samples. The chain recombines TRBV7-2 with TRBJ2-7; D remains ambiguous. Sequencing used PBMCs. The DNA for the CDR3 is TGTGCCAGCAGTCCCCGGTGGTTCGAGCAGTACTTC. Translating it yields CASSPRWFEQYF. Supplemented by reference TRBV7-2 and TRBJ2-7, the full variable domain reads GAGVSQSPSNKVTEKGKDVELRCDPISGHTALYWYRQSLGQGLEFLIYFQGNSAPDKSGLPSDRFSAERTGGSVSTLTIQRTQQEDSAVYLCASSPRWFEQYFGPGTRLTVT.